This T cell receptor (beta chain) was obtained from a study of CD8 T cells in Susac syndrome (dated by TCRdb to the late 2010s). Background on the whole study: Repertoire sequencing was used to test whether CD8+ T cell activation and differentiation in Susac syndrome was antigen driven. Clonality of the CD8+ T cell repertoire was compared between 11 to 12 healthy donors, approximately 14 Susac syndrome patients and approximately 16 multiple sclerosis patients. General conclusions and limits of the study: The study acknowledged that relatively few individuals were included in the TCR sequencing and HLA analysis.

High-throughput TCR beta sequencing profiled peripheral blood CD8+ and CD4+ T cells from healthy donors, Susac syndrome patients and multiple sclerosis patients. Treatment-naive patients with stable or active relapsing-remitting disease fulfilling revised McDonald criteria were used as multiple sclerosis controls. Bulk CD8+ and CD4+ T cells were purified magnetically by negative isolation, whereas CD8+ TEMRA cells were enriched by FACS. Blood was drawn into EDTA tubes, processed within 24 hours, and PBMCs were isolated by density gradient centrifugation. PBMCs intended for TCR sequencing were cryopreserved in liquid nitrogen and thawed later in a water bath at 37 degrees C. A purity of at least 90% was achieved for sorted or isolated CD4+, CD8+ and CD8+ TEMRA cells. For this clonotype: Its antigen has not been determined. Base qualities are not at hand, and no much larger clone is one base apart.

RNA was extracted with the RNeasy kit and roughly 0.45 to 1 ug was reverse transcribed using random hexamers. TCR beta CDR3 regions were amplified with the immunoSEQ multiplex PCR assay covering 54 Vbeta and 13 Jbeta segments. PCR amplification bias was corrected using a synthetic template baseline for primer optimization and computational correction. The study's own analysis went as follows. Reads were annotated to V, D and J genes per IMGT and analyzed with immunoSEQ Analyzer, keeping only productive sequences. To calculate clonality, Shannon entropy was normalized by log2 of the number of productive unique sequences and then subtracted from one. For each patient and control, public and private clones were evaluated within the 100 most prevalent clones. Susac-specific clones were defined as absent from healthy and MS cohorts, over a thousand published viral clones and other ImmuneACCESS disease sequences. TCRdb trimmed the raw reads at Q25, called clones with MiXCR and kept productive beta chains. A single entry per CDR3 protein holds the most common genes and DNA from its merged rows. The V and J calls follow TCRdb's processing rather than the paper's. This sample gives about 290,000 distinct CDR3 sequences in total; 70% to 90% of them show up just once. The biggest ten clones account for more than 0.15% of the sample.

This clonotype was sampled from a human donor with multiple sclerosis. The sample comprised CD8+ T cells from PBMCs.

The bases read TGTGCCAGCACGGACAGGGGGTACTACAATGAGCAGTTCTTC. It encodes CASTDRGYYNEQFF. Recombination joined TRBV12-3 or TRBV12-4 with TRBJ2-1, with TRBD1 identical over 10 junction bases. CDR3 length: 14 amino acids, cysteine to phenylalanine. Kept here is only the CDR3 DNA, which spans 42 bases and is read in frame from base 1. The germline V and J ends show losses of 7 bases and 3 bases respectively, and no gene match explains 3 bases of the junction.